The 22 T cell receptor beta chains given below trace back to one sample, sequenced in a study of blood T cell repertoires in COVID-19. Only in-frame clones appear in the TCRdb table, and some are missing; sequencing was by immunoSEQ multiplex PCR. The table shows fewer than 300,000 clones, with 80% to 90% occurring only once. The sample comprised peripheral blood. Source of these receptors: a man at least 80 years old with acute or convalescent COVID-19.

The rearrangement joins TRBV29-1 to TRBJ2-2, with a tentative D call TRBD2 (5 bases). Between the trimmed V and J ends, which lost 6 bases and 4 bases, there was a span of 21 bases. CDR3 length: 16 amino acids. Germline V gene sequence: CDR1 SQVTM, CDR2 ANQGSEA. This chain's CDR3 is CSVSLAGPVGTGELFF. CDR3 coding DNA: TGCAGCGTGAGTCTTGCGGGCCCCGTGGGCACCGGGGAGCTGTTTTTT.

The chain recombines TRBV5-4 with TRBJ1-1; a weak D match, TRBD1 (5 bases). The CDR3 is 15 amino acids. V lost 1 base and J lost 4, with 14 bases in between. Germline loops: CDR1 SGHNT, CDR2 YYREEE (reference sequence). The CDR3 loop is CASSLFGGGITEAFF. DNA of the CDR3: TGTGCCAGCAGCTTGTTTGGGGGAGGAATCACTGAAGCTTTCTTT. Supplemented by reference TRBV5-4 and TRBJ1-1, the full variable domain reads ETGVTQSPTHLIKTRGQQVTLRCSSQSGHNTVSWYQQALGQGPQFIFQYYREEENGRGNFPPRFSGLQFPNYSSELNVNALELDDSALYLCASSLFGGGITEAFFGQGTRLTVV.

This clone appeared a single time. The V gene is TRBV18, the J gene TRBJ2-7; D is undetermined. Germline lookup yields CDR1 KGHSH and CDR2 LQKENI. CDR3 length equals 13 residues. V was clipped by 3 bases and J by 6 bases, with 12 bases between them. The chain's CDR3 is CASSPRVSGEQYF. The CDR3 nucleotides read TGTGCCAGCTCACCTCGAGTCTCGGGCGAGCAGTACTTC. The full variable domain, rest sourced from reference TRBV18 and TRBJ2-7, is NAGVMQNPRHLVRRRGQEARLRCSPMKGHSHVYWYRQLPEEGLKFMVYLQKENIIDESGMPKERFSAEFPKEGPSILRIQQVVRGDSAAYFCASSPRVSGEQYFGPGTRLTVT.

This clone was counted a single time. The J gene is TRBJ2-2, the V gene TRBV9; D gene ambiguous. The CDR3 totals 14 residues. Per the germline V gene, CDR1 is SGDLS and CDR2 is YYNGEE. Trimming pared 0 bases from V and 6 bases from J, leaving 9 bases between. The CDR3 bases are TGTGCCAGCAGCGTAGCTTTCGGTCCCGGGGAGCTGTTTTTT. Translation gives CASSVAFGPGELFF.

The chain joins TRBV7-2 to TRBJ2-2, with D perhaps matching TRBD1 (5 bases). The CDR3 covers 16 residues. The germline CDR1 and CDR2 sequences are SGHTA and FQGNSA. Trimming removed 1 base from V and 0 bases from J, with 9 bases in between. The DNA of the CDR3 is TGTGCCAGCAGCTTAGTATGGACAACGAACACCGGGGAGCTGTTTTTT. Translation gives CASSLVWTTNTGELFF.

This clone was found once. The chain joins TRBV6-1 to TRBJ1-2, with 10 nucleotides matching TRBD1. The length of the CDR3 is 16 residues. Germline V gene lookup returns CDR1 MNHNS and CDR2 SASEGT. The trim removed 1 base at V and 0 bases at J, leaving 2 bases unmatched. CDR3 sequence reads: CASSEVGQGPNYGYTF. The CDR3 coding sequence is TGTGCCAGCAGTGAAGTGGGACAGGGGCCTAACTATGGCTACACCTTC.

The chain joins TRBV24-1 to TRBJ2-1; D is uncertain. The germline gives CDR1 KGHDR, CDR2 SFDVKD. The CDR3 has 13 residues. Trimming took 3 bases from V and 3 from J, leaving 5 bases between them. The CDR3 DNA sequence: TGTGCCACCAGTGATCCCAGCTACAATGAGCAGTTCTTC. Protein product: CATSDPSYNEQFF.

The chain joins TRBV5-5 to TRBJ1-2, with 9 bases aligning to TRBD1. Germline V gives CDR1 SGHKS, CDR2 YYEKEE (reference sequence). This CDR3 is 13 amino acids long. Germline trimming cut 2 bases from V and 8 bases from J; bases unmatched to any gene: 4. The CDR3 region has the DNA TGTGCCAGCAGCTTTTGGACAGGGGACGGCTACACCTTC. Translation: CASSFWTGDGYTF. Full variable domain (remainder filled in from reference TRBV5-5 and TRBJ1-2): DAGVTQSPTHLIKTRGQQVTLRCSPISGHKSVSWYQQVLGQGPQFIFQYYEKEERGRGNFPDRFSARQFPNYSSELNVNALLLGDSALYLCASSFWTGDGYTFGSGTRLTVV.

The CDR3 DNA follows: TGTGCCAGCAGCTTAGGGAGGGTGGAGACCCAGTACTTC. It translates to CASSLGRVETQYF. V and J are TRBV7-2 and TRBJ2-5, with D perhaps matching TRBD2 (6 bases). V dropped 1 base and J dropped 5 bases, with 8 bases sitting between them. The CDR3 is 13 amino acids. Per the germline V gene, CDR1 is SGHTA and CDR2 is FQGNSA.

V and J are TRBV3-1 (or the pseudogene TRBV3-2) and TRBJ2-1; 9 bases are shared with TRBD2. This CDR3 region has 15 residues. The V and J ends lost 4 bases and 7 bases, in that order; junction bases with no gene match: 8. CDR1 and CDR2 from the germline V gene are LGHDT and YNNKEL (reference sequence). CDR3 bases: TGTGCCAGCAGCCGAATAGCGGGAGTAGTGAATGAGCAGTTCTTC. Protein: CASSRIAGVVNEQFF.

This clone has just a few counts. The chain couples TRBV28 to TRBJ2-6; no definite D call. The ends were cut back, 3 bases at V and 2 bases at J, with 8 bases in the middle. CDR3 length equals 15 residues. CDR1 and CDR2 from the germline V gene are MDHEN and SYDVKM. The CDR3 region is CASSFEYAGANVLTF. DNA of the CDR3: TGTGCCAGCAGTTTTGAGTACGCTGGGGCCAACGTCCTGACTTTC.

The chain recombines TRBV9 with TRBJ2-7; D perhaps matches TRBD2 (5 bases). The germline gives CDR1 SGDLS, CDR2 YYNGEE. Trimming pared 0 bases from V and 5 bases from J, leaving 12 bases between. This CDR3 has 14 residues. The CDR3 here is CASSVGLEAHEQYF. The CDR3 DNA is TGTGCCAGCAGCGTAGGGCTGGAGGCGCACGAGCAGTACTTC. Full variable domain (rest looked up from reference TRBV9 and TRBJ2-7): DSGVTQTPKHLITATGQRVTLRCSPRSGDLSVYWYQQSLDQGLQFLIQYYNGEERAKGNILERFSAQQFPDLHSELNLSSLELGDSALYFCASSVGLEAHEQYFGPGTRLTVT.

This chain uses TRBV12-3 or TRBV12-4 with TRBJ1-2; tentative D call: TRBD1 (5 bases). The CDR3 spans 13 residues. V dropped 3 bases and J dropped 5 bases, with 10 bases sitting between them. Here the CDR3 reads CASSLGQRYGYTF. The CDR3 bases are TGTGCCAGCAGTTTGGGGCAGCGATATGGCTACACCTTC.

This clone was recorded once. The chain recombines TRBV5-1 with TRBJ2-3, with 8 bases fitting TRBD2. Germline-derived CDR1 and CDR2 are SGHRS and YFSETQ. The J segment lost 4 bases and the V segment lost 4 bases, leaving 5 bases of the junction unmatched. This CDR3 has 14 amino acids. The CDR3 reads CASSPTSAADTQYF. DNA for the CDR3: TGCGCCAGCAGCCCGACTAGCGCAGCAGATACGCAGTATTTT. Drawing the rest from reference TRBV5-1 and TRBJ2-3, the complete variable domain is KAGVTQTPRYLIKTRGQQVTLSCSPISGHRSVSWYQQTPGQGLQFLFEYFSETQRNKGNFPGRFSGRQFSNSRSEMNVSTLELGDSALYLCASSPTSAADTQYFGPGTRLTVL.

V usage is TRBV19 and J usage is TRBJ1-5; D unclear. Germline V lookup: CDR1 LNHDA, CDR2 SQIVND (reference sequence). The CDR3 has 17 amino acids. V was cut by 5 bases and J by 0 bases, with 17 bases left in between. CDR3 DNA sequence: TGTGCCAGTAGTGCACAACCCATACAGCTTAGCAATCAGCCCCAGCATTTT. Its translation is CASSAQPIQLSNQPQHF.

This chain joins TRBV7-2 and TRBJ1-1; TRBD1 aligns across 8 bases. The CDR3 runs to 15 residues. With 1 base clipped from V and 10 bases from J, the junction kept 11 bases outside the gene matches. CDR1 is SGHTA, CDR2 FQGNSA, per germline. The CDR3 nucleotides read TGTGCCAGCAGCTTAGGGGTCGGACAGGGCGTTCGAGCTTTCTTT. Encoded protein: CASSLGVGQGVRAFF.

This clone was found a few times. The CDR3 spells CAISEGQGDTEAFF. CDR3 DNA sequence: TGTGCCATCAGTGAGGGACAGGGCGACACTGAAGCTTTCTTT. The chain combines TRBV10-3 with TRBJ1-1; 8 bases are shared with TRBD1. Germline V gene lookup returns CDR1 ENHRY and CDR2 SYGVKD. The CDR3 contains 14 residues. V trimming: 2 bases; J trimming: 3 bases; junction bases outside the gene matches: 2.

This clone is a singleton in its sample. V gene TRBV3-1 (or the pseudogene TRBV3-2) combines with J gene TRBJ2-2; 10 nucleotides align to TRBD2. Germline CDR1 LGHDT, CDR2 YNNKEL (reference sequence). V trimming: 9 bases; J trimming: 4 bases; junction bases outside the gene matches: 14. CDR3 length: 17 residues. CDR3 nucleotide sequence: TGTGCCAGTCTCGGGCTAGCGGGAGCCACGGGCACCGGGGAGCTGTTTTTT. This sequence encodes CASLGLAGATGTGELFF.

The CDR3 nucleotides read TGTGCCAGCAGTGAAGTTTCCGGGATCCATTCACCCCTCCACTTT. This sequence encodes CASSEVSGIHSPLHF. The V call is TRBV6-1, the J call TRBJ1-6; unclear D gene. CDR1 and CDR2 (germline): MNHNS, SASEGT. V lost 1 base to trimming and J lost 8 bases, with 12 bases between them. This CDR3 is built from 15 residues.

For this clone: The junction differs from germline at one of its ends, possibly a read error. This chain uses TRBV7-9 with TRBJ2-2, with 10 bases matching TRBD1. Germline CDR1 reads SEHNR; CDR2 reads FQNEAQ (reference sequence). The CDR3 has 12 amino acids. The CDR3 DNA sequence: TGTGCCAGCAGCTTAGGGGACAGGGGCAAGATTTTT. Its protein is CASSLGDRGKIF. The complete variable domain, with remaining parts taken from reference TRBV7-9 and TRBJ2-2, reads DTGVSQNPRHKITKRGQNVTFRCDPISEHNRLYWYRQTLGQGPEFLTYFQNEAQLEKSRLLSDRFSAERPKGSFSTLEIQRTEQGDSAMYLCASSLGDRGKIFGEGSRLTVL.

This clone was seen a handful of times. The chain uses TRBV25-1 and TRBJ2-5; D gene ambiguous. Germline CDR1 and CDR2: MGHDK and SYGVNS. V lost 6 bases and J lost 6, with 14 bases in between. The length of the CDR3 is 13 residues. CDR3 amino acids: CASRDDIRQTQYF. The CDR3 coding sequence is TGTGCCAGCAGGGATGACATACGGCAGACCCAGTACTTC. Full variable domain (remainder filled in from reference TRBV25-1 and TRBJ2-5): EADIYQTPRYLVIGTGKKITLECSQTMGHDKMYWYQQDPGMELHLIHYSYGVNSTEKGDLSSESTVSRIRTEHFPLTLESARPSHTSQYLCASRDDIRQTQYFGPGTRLLVL.

The chain has TRBV13 and TRBJ2-3; 9 nucleotides match TRBD2. Germline CDR1 is PRHDT and CDR2 is FYEKMQ (reference sequence). The CDR3 extends over 15 amino acids. V lost 5 bases, J lost 5 bases, and 8 bases stayed unmatched. The CDR3 DNA is TGTGCCAGCAGCGGGGCGGGAGGGAGGAGAGATACGCAGTATTTT. This gives the protein CASSGAGGRRDTQYF.